This TCR beta chain comes out of a study of T cells in localized non-small cell lung cancer. Assay: immunoSEQ multiplex PCR; the TCRdb copy retains only in-frame clones and omits some. Here the sample spans roughly 28,000 clones, approximately 85% being singletons. Whole-study findings and limits: Higher T cell density in the blood was associated with longer overall survival, whereas higher adjacent-lung clonality associated with shorter survival.

For this clone: Antigen: not known.

Sequencing was performed on peripheral blood, taken before any cancer treatment. This clonotype originated in a woman between 35 and 70 years old with stage I lung adenocarcinoma.

The CDR3 here is CASSLNQGITDTQYF. The CDR3 DNA is TGTGCCAGCAGTTTAAATCAAGGGATCACAGATACGCAGTATTTT. This chain connects TRBV27 to TRBJ2-3; D gene unclear. From germline, CDR1 is MNHEY and CDR2 SMNVEV (reference sequence). Trimming took off 2 bases at V and 2 bases at J, with 11 bases between the two ends. The CDR3 covers 15 residues.